Shown below are 28 T cell receptor beta chains from a single sample sequenced in a study of control samples from healthy donors and cancer patients. Clones were sequenced by immunoSEQ multiplex PCR, and TCRdb holds only the in-frame ones, with some missing. The sample carries about 92,000 clones, roughly four fifths recorded once. The sequenced sample was blood. All receptors come from a woman aged 55-70 years in good health.

This sequence joins TRBV10-3 and TRBJ2-3; D unresolved. Per the germline V gene, CDR1 is ENHRY and CDR2 is SYGVKD. The CDR3 runs to 13 residues. Trimming shortened V by 0 bases and J by 4 bases, and 5 bases separated the two germline ends. The CDR3 loop reads CAISESKADTQYF. CDR3 nucleotide sequence: TGTGCCATCAGTGAGTCGAAGGCAGATACGCAGTATTTT.

Only one count was recorded for this clone. DNA of the CDR3: TGTGCCAGCAGCGTAGGACAGGGCAAGGATCAGCCCCAGCATTTT. This encodes CASSVGQGKDQPQHF. The chain employs TRBV9 and TRBJ1-5, with 7 nucleotides matching TRBD1. The germline V gene has CDR1 SGDLS and CDR2 YYNGEE. The CDR3 extends over 15 amino acids. The V segment lost 0 bases and the J segment 5 bases; nucleotides outside the gene matches: 5.

This clone was counted only a few times. The sample contains more than one DNA sequence encoding this CDR3. The CDR3 sequence: CASTGEEGGANVLTF. CDR3 DNA: TGTGCCAGCACGGGGGAAGAAGGCGGGGCCAACGTCCTGACTTTC. J is TRBJ2-6 and V is TRBV7-9; TRBD2 might be the D (6 bases). The CDR3 has 15 residues. V gave up 7 bases and J gave up 4 bases, with 14 bases separating them. Germline loops: CDR1 SEHNR, CDR2 FQNEAQ (reference sequence).

This sequence joins TRBV29-1 and TRBJ1-3, with D unclear. V lost 6 bases to trimming and J lost 3 bases, with 9 bases between them. The CDR3 extends over 12 amino acids. Germline CDR1 is SQVTM and CDR2 is ANQGSEA. DNA of the CDR3: TGCAGCGTAGGTGACGGTGGAAACACCATATATTTT. This sequence encodes CSVGDGGNTIYF.

This chain joins TRBV3-1 (or the pseudogene TRBV3-2) and TRBJ2-2, with TRBD2 as a possible D gene (6 bases). This CDR3 spans 14 amino acids. Trimming removed 4 bases at V and 5 bases at J, with 11 bases between. Germline V gene sequence: CDR1 LGHDT, CDR2 YNNKEL (reference sequence). In DNA form, the CDR3 reads TGTGCCAGCAGCCGGGGACTTCCAACCGGGGAGCTGTTTTTT. This gives the protein CASSRGLPTGELFF.

The chain carries TRBV19 and TRBJ1-2; possibly TRBD1 for D (6 bases). Trimming left V 5 bases short and J 3 bases short, with 13 bases between. Germline CDR1 reads LNHDA; CDR2 reads SQIVND (reference sequence). CDR3 length: 14 residues. For the CDR3, the DNA is TGTGCCAGTAGTGGCCGGACAGACCACTATGGCTACACCTTC. Translated: CASSGRTDHYGYTF.

V usage is TRBV19 and J usage is TRBJ1-6; a possible D gene is TRBD1 (5 bases). V lost 3 bases and J lost 6, with 21 bases in between. The CDR3 extends over 18 amino acids. Germline values: CDR1 LNHDA, CDR2 SQIVND (reference sequence). The CDR3 sequence is CASSIGQGGGTLNSPLHF. As DNA, the CDR3 is TGTGCCAGTAGTATCGGGCAGGGCGGAGGTACGCTTAATTCACCCCTCCACTTT.

The V gene is TRBV19, the J gene TRBJ1-2; 9 nucleotides align to TRBD1. Per germline, CDR1 LNHDA and CDR2 SQIVND (reference sequence). V shed 10 bases, J shed 11 bases, and the junction held 8 bases outside the gene matches. The CDR3 totals 11 residues. The CDR3 spells CATGQGLGYTF. DNA of the CDR3: TGTGCCACGGGACAGGGCCTGGGTTACACCTTC.

This sequence joins TRBV6-6 and TRBJ1-5, with 7 bases aligning to TRBD1. Germline trimming cut 6 bases from V and 0 bases from J; bases unmatched to any gene: 8. This CDR3 is built from 16 residues. Looked up from germline, CDR1 is MNHNY and CDR2 is SVGAGI (reference sequence). CDR3 sequence (DNA): TGTGCCAGCAGACAAACCACAGGGGATAGCAATCAGCCCCAGCATTTT. It codes for CASRQTTGDSNQPQHF.

This rearrangement joins TRBV28 to TRBJ1-2, with a possible D match to TRBD1 (5 bases). Trimming pared 7 bases from V and 5 bases from J, leaving 14 bases between. Germline lookup yields CDR1 MDHEN and CDR2 SYDVKM. This CDR3 comprises 13 residues. The CDR3 bases are TGTGCCAGCACGCCGGGGGGATGGTATGGCTACACCTTC. Translation: CASTPGGWYGYTF.

The chain links TRBV3-1 (or the pseudogene TRBV3-2) to TRBJ2-7; no definite D call. The CDR3 sequence is 14 residues long. Germline V gene sequence: CDR1 LGHDT, CDR2 YNNKEL (reference sequence). V was pared by 0 bases and J by 1 base, with 7 bases between. In DNA form, the CDR3 reads TGTGCCAGCAGCCAAGATTGGCCATCCTACGAGCAGTACTTC. Amino acids: CASSQDWPSYEQYF.

The chain combines TRBV10-2 with TRBJ2-7, with unresolved D. Germline V gene sequence: CDR1 WSHSY, CDR2 SAAADI. V lost 3 bases and J lost 0, with 12 bases in between. There are 15 residues in the CDR3. As DNA, the CDR3 is TGCGCCAGCAGTGATCAAACAGATGGCTCCTACGAGCAGTACTTC. Protein product: CASSDQTDGSYEQYF.

The V call is TRBV4-2, the J call TRBJ2-7; the D is unclear. The CDR3 contains 12 residues. CDR1 and CDR2 from the germline V gene are LGHNA and YNFKEQ. The V and J ends lost 1 base and 6 bases respectively, with 7 bases between them. The CDR3 DNA reads as TGTGCCAGCAGCCAAGTCCCTAGCGAGCAGTACTTC. Its protein product is CASSQVPSEQYF.

This clone counts as medium-sized. The V call is TRBV25-1, the J call TRBJ1-1; a weak D match, TRBD1 (5 bases). The germline gives CDR1 MGHDK, CDR2 SYGVNS. The CDR3 runs to 13 residues. Trimming removed 3 bases from V and 3 bases from J, with 8 bases in between. The CDR3 sequence: CASSDRVDTEAFF. The CDR3 DNA is TGTGCCAGCAGTGACAGGGTCGACACTGAAGCTTTCTTT.

This clone was detected once. The sample carries other DNA sequences with the same CDR3. CDR3 region: CASSLGGAGTEAFF. The CDR3 DNA reads as TGTGCCAGCAGCCTAGGGGGGGCGGGCACTGAAGCTTTCTTT. The chain recombines TRBV7-2 with TRBJ1-1; D is perhaps TRBD1 (6 bases). Germline values: CDR1 SGHTA, CDR2 FQGNSA. V lost 5 bases to trimming and J lost 4 bases, with 14 bases between them. The CDR3 runs to 14 residues.

This rearrangement joins TRBV27 to TRBJ2-5; D perhaps matches TRBD2 (5 bases). In germline, CDR1 is MNHEY, CDR2 SMNVEV (reference sequence). CDR3 size: 13 residues. Trimming removed 11 bases from V and 5 bases from J, with 18 bases in between. The CDR3 loop reads CAGPVGVLETQYF. CDR3 nucleotide sequence: TGTGCCGGTCCGGTCGGGGTGCTGGAGACCCAGTACTTC.

The rearrangement uses TRBV3-1 (or the pseudogene TRBV3-2) and TRBJ2-4; D possibly corresponds to TRBD2 (6 bases). V was cut by 5 bases and J by 0 bases, with 8 bases left in between. This CDR3 region has 14 residues. The V gene's germline CDR1 is LGHDT and CDR2 YNNKEL (reference sequence). DNA for the CDR3: TGTGCCAGCAGCGCGCGGGAAGCCAAAAACATTCAGTACTTC. Amino acids: CASSAREAKNIQYF.

The chain carries TRBV5-1 and TRBJ1-4; tentatively, D is TRBD1 (6 bases). Per germline, CDR1 SGHRS and CDR2 YFSETQ. The V end lost 4 bases, the J end lost 7 bases, and 14 bases lay between the germline ends. The CDR3 has 14 residues. The CDR3 reads CASSIQGQAEKLFF. The CDR3 DNA follows: TGCGCCAGCAGCATACAGGGTCAGGCTGAAAAACTGTTTTTT.

The chain recombines TRBV19 with TRBJ2-1; 10 nucleotides align to TRBD2. The ends lost 7 bases at V and 8 bases at J; junction bases unmatched: 8. This CDR3 contains 14 residues. Germline CDR1 reads LNHDA; CDR2 reads SQIVND (reference sequence). The CDR3 here is CASTPSGGADEQFF. The CDR3 DNA follows: TGTGCCAGTACGCCCAGCGGGGGGGCCGATGAGCAGTTCTTC.

The rearrangement links TRBV5-1 to TRBJ1-2, with 10 bases that match TRBD1. This CDR3 has 14 residues. The V segment lost 4 bases and the J segment 4 bases; nucleotides outside the gene matches: 4. Germline V CDR1 and CDR2: SGHRS, YFSETQ. CDR3 in DNA: TGCGCCAGCAGCACGGGACAGGGGTCCTATGGCTACACCTTC. It encodes CASSTGQGSYGYTF.

V and J are TRBV5-1 and TRBJ1-4, with 7 bases identical to TRBD1. Losses at the gene ends were 3 bases for V and 7 bases for J; bases not matched to a gene: 3. Germline V gene sequence: CDR1 SGHRS, CDR2 YFSETQ. CDR3 length: 13 amino acids. CDR3 sequence (DNA): TGCGCCAGCAGCTCCGGGACAGTTGAAAAACTGTTTTTT. It encodes CASSSGTVEKLFF.

The rearrangement uses TRBV24-1 and TRBJ1-2, with D hard to call. The CDR3 spans 14 residues. The germline CDR1 and CDR2 sequences are KGHDR and SFDVKD. Trimming removed 2 bases from V and 4 bases from J, with 10 bases in between. DNA of the CDR3: TGTGCCACCAGTGATTATAACAGCCCCTATGGCTACACCTTC. Its translation is CATSDYNSPYGYTF.

Concerning this clone itself: The same CDR3 is also encoded by other DNA sequences in this sample. The chain combines TRBV27 with TRBJ2-7; 9 nucleotides line up with TRBD1. Losses at the gene ends were 5 bases for V and 2 bases for J; bases not matched to a gene: 7. CDR3 length: 15 amino acids. Per germline, CDR1 MNHEY and CDR2 SMNVEV (reference sequence). CDR3 in DNA: TGTGCCAGCAGTCCGGGACAGGGAGGCCCCTACGAGCAGTACTTC. Residues: CASSPGQGGPYEQYF.

This chain joins TRBV15 and TRBJ1-3; D is ambiguous. The CDR3 is 17 amino acids. Germline loops: CDR1 LNHNV, CDR2 YYDKDF (reference sequence). V shed 3 bases and J shed 0 bases, with 15 bases lying between them. DNA for the CDR3: TGTGCCACCAGCAGCTTGACCTACTCCTACTCTGGAAACACCATATATTTT. Its translation is CATSSLTYSYSGNTIYF.

The chain recombines TRBV14 with TRBJ1-2; D call uncertain. V gave up 3 bases and J gave up 3 bases, with 5 bases separating them. From germline, CDR1 is SGHDN and CDR2 FVKESK. This CDR3 contains 12 residues. This CDR3 reads CASSQGYYGYTF. The DNA of the CDR3 is TGTGCCAGCAGCCAGGGATACTATGGCTACACCTTC.

The chain links TRBV5-5 to TRBJ1-2; possibly TRBD1 for D (6 bases). V gave up 1 base and J gave up 6 bases, with 13 bases separating them. The germline gives CDR1 SGHKS, CDR2 YYEKEE (reference sequence). The CDR3 runs to 14 residues. CDR3: CASSLNRGENGYTF. The CDR3 region has the DNA TGTGCCAGCAGCTTGAATAGGGGGGAAAATGGCTACACCTTC. The variable domain in full, with the rest retrieved from reference TRBV5-5 and TRBJ1-2, is DAGVTQSPTHLIKTRGQQVTLRCSPISGHKSVSWYQQVLGQGPQFIFQYYEKEERGRGNFPDRFSARQFPNYSSELNVNALLLGDSALYLCASSLNRGENGYTFGSGTRLTVV.

The chain joins TRBV19 to TRBJ1-2, with D maybe TRBD1 (5 bases). The germline gives CDR1 LNHDA, CDR2 SQIVND (reference sequence). This CDR3 has 13 amino acids. Trimming removed 6 bases at V and 8 bases at J, with 16 bases between. CDR3 sequence (DNA): TGTGCCAGTAGGGGGACGGGGGTTCGCGGCTACACCTTC. It is translated as CASRGTGVRGYTF. The whole variable domain, filled in from reference TRBV19 and TRBJ1-2, reads DGGITQSPKYLFRKEGQNVTLSCEQNLNHDAMYWYRQDPGQGLRLIYYSQIVNDFQKGDIAEGYSVSREKKESFPLTVTSAQKNPTAFYLCASRGTGVRGYTFGSGTRLTVV.

The chain has TRBV9 and TRBJ1-1, with D perhaps matching TRBD1 (5 bases). CDR3 length: 17 amino acids. Germline V gene data show CDR1 as SGDLS and CDR2 as YYNGEE. Trimming removed 0 bases at V and 1 base at J, with 16 bases between. CDR3 nucleotide sequence: TGTGCCAGCAGCGTAGCCCCCACACAGGATTCGAACACTGAAGCTTTCTTT. Encoded protein: CASSVAPTQDSNTEAFF.